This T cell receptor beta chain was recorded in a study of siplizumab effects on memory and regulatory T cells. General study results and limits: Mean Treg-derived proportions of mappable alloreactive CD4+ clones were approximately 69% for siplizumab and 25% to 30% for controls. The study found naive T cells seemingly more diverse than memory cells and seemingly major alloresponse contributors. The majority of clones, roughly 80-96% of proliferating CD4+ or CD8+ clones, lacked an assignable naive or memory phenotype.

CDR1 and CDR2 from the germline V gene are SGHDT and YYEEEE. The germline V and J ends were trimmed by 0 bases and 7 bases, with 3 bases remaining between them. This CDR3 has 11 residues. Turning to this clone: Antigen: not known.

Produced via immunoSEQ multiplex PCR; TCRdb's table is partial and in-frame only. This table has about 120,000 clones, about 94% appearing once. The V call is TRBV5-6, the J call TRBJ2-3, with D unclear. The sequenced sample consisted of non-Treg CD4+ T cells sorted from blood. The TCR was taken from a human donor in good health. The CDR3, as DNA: TGTGCCAGCAGCTTGGATAATACGCAGTATTTT. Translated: CASSLDNTQYF.